This T cell receptor beta chain was identified during a study of blood T cell repertoires in COVID-19. Overall study context: Spain, Italy and the United States supplied samples that represented acute and convalescent COVID-19. Sources were T cells, B-cell-depleted T cells, or PBMCs; the material itself was cDNA or gDNA.

How the authors handled the data: Estimated nucleated cell counts came from reference gene primer amplification. TCRdb's copy holds only in-frame clones and misses some; the assay was immunoSEQ multiplex PCR. The V and J calls and clone size were taken over from that table, and D and trimming were inferred from the DNA. This table holds roughly 280,000 clones, more than 75% found once. This CDR3 spans 14 amino acids. V was trimmed by 2 bases and J by 4 bases, leaving 9 bases between them. Germline CDR1 GTSNPN, CDR2 SVGIG (reference sequence). The sample consisted of peripheral blood. J is TRBJ1-6 and V is TRBV30, with D possibly matching TRBD1 (6 bases). This sequence originates from a man aged 35 to 55 with active or convalescent COVID-19. The CDR3 DNA follows: TGTGCCTGGAGTAAAGGACAGTATAATTCACCCCTCCACTTT. This encodes CAWSKGQYNSPLHF.